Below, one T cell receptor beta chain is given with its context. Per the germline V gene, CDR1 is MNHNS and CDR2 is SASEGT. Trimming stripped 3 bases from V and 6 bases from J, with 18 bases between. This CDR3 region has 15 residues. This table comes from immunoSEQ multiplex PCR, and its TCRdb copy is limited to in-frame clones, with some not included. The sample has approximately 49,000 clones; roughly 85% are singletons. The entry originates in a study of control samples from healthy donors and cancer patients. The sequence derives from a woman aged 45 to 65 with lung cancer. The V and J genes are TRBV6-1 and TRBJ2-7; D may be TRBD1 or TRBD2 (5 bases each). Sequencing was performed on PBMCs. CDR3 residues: CASSDRSGTPSEQYF. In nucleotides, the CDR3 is TGTGCCAGCAGTGACCGCTCCGGGACGCCGTCCGAGCAGTACTTC.